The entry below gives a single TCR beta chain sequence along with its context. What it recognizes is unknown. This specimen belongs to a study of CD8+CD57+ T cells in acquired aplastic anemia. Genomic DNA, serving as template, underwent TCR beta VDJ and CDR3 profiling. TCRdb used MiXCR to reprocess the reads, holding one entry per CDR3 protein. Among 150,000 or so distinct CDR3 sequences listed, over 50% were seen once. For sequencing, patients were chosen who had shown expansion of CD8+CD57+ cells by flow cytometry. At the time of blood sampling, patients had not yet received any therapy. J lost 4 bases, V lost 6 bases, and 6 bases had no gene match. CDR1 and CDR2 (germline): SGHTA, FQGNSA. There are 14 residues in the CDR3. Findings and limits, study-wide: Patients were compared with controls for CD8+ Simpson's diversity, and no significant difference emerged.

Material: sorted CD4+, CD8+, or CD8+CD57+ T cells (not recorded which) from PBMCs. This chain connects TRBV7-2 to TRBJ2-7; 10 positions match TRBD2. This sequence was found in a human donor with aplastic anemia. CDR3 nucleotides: TGTGCCAGCAGTCCGGGACTAGCGATTTACGAGCAGTACTTC. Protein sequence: CASSPGLAIYEQYF.